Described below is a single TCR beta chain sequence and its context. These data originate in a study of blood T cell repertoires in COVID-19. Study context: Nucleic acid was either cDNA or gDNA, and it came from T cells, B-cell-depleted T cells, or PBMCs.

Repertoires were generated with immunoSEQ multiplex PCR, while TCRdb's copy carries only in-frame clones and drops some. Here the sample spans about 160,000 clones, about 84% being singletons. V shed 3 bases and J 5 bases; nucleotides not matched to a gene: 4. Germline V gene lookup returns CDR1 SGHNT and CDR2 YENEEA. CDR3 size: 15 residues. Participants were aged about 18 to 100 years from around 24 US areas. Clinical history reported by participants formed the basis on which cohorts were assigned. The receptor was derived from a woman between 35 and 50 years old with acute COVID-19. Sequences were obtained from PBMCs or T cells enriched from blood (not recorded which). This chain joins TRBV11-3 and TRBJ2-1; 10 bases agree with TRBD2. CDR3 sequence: CASSFGLAVHNEQFF. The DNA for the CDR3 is TGTGCCAGCAGCTTCGGACTAGCGGTCCACAATGAGCAGTTCTTC. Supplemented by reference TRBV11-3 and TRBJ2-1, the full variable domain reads EAGVVQSPRYKIIEKKQPVAFWCNPISGHNTLYWYLQNLGQGPELLIRYENEEAVDDSQLPKDRFSAERLKGVDSTLKIQPAELGDSAVYLCASSFGLAVHNEQFFGPGTRLTVL.